The sequence of this T cell receptor (beta chain) was determined in a study of blood T cells in healthy people across ages. Study as a whole: Roughly one uniquely barcoded beta molecule per two T cells was captured. Notes on the study in general: Long-lived donors had more naive CD4+ cells and higher diversity than aged donors. Observed TCR beta diversity showed a strong correlation with the percentage of naive T cells as measured by flow cytometry.

A second PCR of 7 to 11 cycles used a sample-barcoded 5' primer and a J-beta primer mix. Tags on each cDNA molecule came from a template-switch adaptor with 12 random nucleotides. TCRdb recomputed calls from the 5' RACE reads with MiXCR, one row per CDR3 protein. In the table there are 550,000 to 700,000 distinct CDR3 sequences, 25% to 30% of which are singletons. This clonotype has a handful of counts. Its antigen is unidentified. Germline-derived CDR1 and CDR2 are MNHEY and SVGEGT. The CDR3 is 15 amino acids. This chain joins TRBV6-2 or TRBV6-3 and TRBJ2-5, with D perhaps matching TRBD1 (6 bases). The assigned J gene may be wrong: the sequence end matches TRBJ2-1 better. The TCR originated in a woman in her seventies in good health. Sequenced: blood. The CDR3 loop is CASSQQGRTDGEQFF. CDR3 DNA: TGTGCCAGCAGTCAGCAGGGGCGTACGGACGGTGAGCAGTTCTTC.